This section outlines one T cell receptor (beta chain) sequence together with its context. Its antigen is not identified. These data come from a study of post-analysis software for immune sequencing data. Findings and limits, study-wide: Elevated frequency relative to controls characterized about 5 TRBV segments in patients, TRBV5-6, TRBV5-1 and TRBV20-1 among them. Samples from a shared batch, those prepared together, strongly co-clustered by F measure. A significant reduction in normalized Chao1 diversity was observed in multiple sclerosis patients versus controls.

With 6 bases removed from V and 5 bases from J, the gap between germline ends came to 17 bases. CDR1 is SQVTM, CDR2 ANQGSEA, per germline. This CDR3 is 13 amino acids long. Unique molecular identifiers were carried by the TCR beta cDNA libraries. Roughly 0.5 million cDNA molecules were obtained from 1 to 10 million T cells. MiXCR, run by TCRdb on the PCR reads, gives a single entry per CDR3 protein. The sample includes around 700,000 distinct CDR3 sequences, more than 50% seen only once; the top ten take around 11%. This TCR was recovered from a girl aged 2 to 10 with multiple sclerosis. The chain recombines TRBV29-1 with TRBJ2-7, with D perhaps matching TRBD2 (5 bases). Sequencing was done on a sample of blood. DNA for the CDR3: TGCAGCGTCGAGGACTCCCCCGGGGACGAGCAGTACTTC. Translating it yields CSVEDSPGDEQYF.